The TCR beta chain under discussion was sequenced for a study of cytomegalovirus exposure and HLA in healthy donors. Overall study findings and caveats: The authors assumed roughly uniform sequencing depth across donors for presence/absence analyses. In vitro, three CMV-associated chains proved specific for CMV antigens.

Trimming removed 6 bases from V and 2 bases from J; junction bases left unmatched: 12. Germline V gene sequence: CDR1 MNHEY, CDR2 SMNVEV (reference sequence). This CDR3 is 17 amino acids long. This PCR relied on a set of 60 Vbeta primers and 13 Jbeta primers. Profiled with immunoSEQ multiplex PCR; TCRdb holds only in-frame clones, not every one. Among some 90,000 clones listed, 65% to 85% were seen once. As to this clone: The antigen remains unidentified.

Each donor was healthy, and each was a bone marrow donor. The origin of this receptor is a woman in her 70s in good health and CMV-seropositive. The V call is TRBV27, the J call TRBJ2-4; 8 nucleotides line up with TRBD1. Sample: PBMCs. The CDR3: CASRGDRIPGPKNIQYF. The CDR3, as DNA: TGTGCCAGCAGAGGGGACAGGATACCCGGTCCCAAAAACATTCAGTACTTC.